The entry that follows covers one TCR beta chain sequence. Its antigen is not known. V was cut by 6 bases and J by 6 bases, with 15 bases left in between. The CDR3 spans 14 residues. Germline V lookup: CDR1 MDHEN, CDR2 SYDVKM. This entry is derived from a study of cytomegalovirus exposure and HLA in healthy donors. Study-wide results and caveats: More clonal expansion characterized HLA-associated TCR beta chains than equally common others in a later analysis.

The PCR contained 60 Vbeta and 13 Jbeta primers. This table comes from immunoSEQ multiplex PCR, and its TCRdb copy is limited to in-frame clones, with some not included. The table has more than 95,000 clones, around 82% seen once; the top ten hold approximately 1.9%. This receptor was obtained from a woman in her thirties or forties in good health and CMV-seronegative. Sequenced sample: PBMCs. The chain has TRBV28 and TRBJ1-5; no firm D call. The CDR3 loop reads CASSPATSIQPQHF. CDR3 bases: TGTGCCAGCAGCCCAGCGACCTCCATTCAGCCCCAGCATTTT.